The clone carrying this T cell receptor (beta chain) was recorded many times. This specimen comes from a study of T cells in Graves' hyperthyroidism and ophthalmopathy. Amplification of TCR beta CDR3 regions used RNA as the template. During a first-round RT-PCR of the TCR CDR3, the HTBI primer set was used. TCRdb re-called the multiplex PCR reads through MiXCR, storing one row per CDR3 protein. The sample consists of more than 550,000 distinct CDR3 sequences, 18% of them appearing once. The CDR3 spans 16 residues. The ends lost 3 bases at V and 3 bases at J; junction bases unmatched: 8. Germline loops: CDR1 LGHDT, CDR2 YNNKEL (reference sequence).

Sequenced material: blood. The TCR comes from a woman aged 45-59 years with Graves' hyperthyroidism that later progressed to Graves' ophthalmopathy. The chain links TRBV3-1 to TRBJ1-2, with TRBD1 matching 9 bases. The CDR3, as DNA: TGTGCCAGCAGCCATTGGGACAGGGAAACGGACTATGGCTACACCTTC. Translating gives CASSHWDRETDYGYTF.